The sample holds a few counts of the clone carrying this TCR beta chain. The antigen is not known. The CDR3 is made up of 14 amino acids. The germline CDR1 and CDR2 sequences are MNHEY and SMNVEV (reference sequence). V lost 5 bases, J lost 4 bases, and 14 bases lay in between. This record belongs to a study of human T cells and chemical hapten exposure. Study as a whole: While the roughly 22-week study was under way, patients received diphenylcyclopropenone on the scalp every week.

Time point defined: patch test 3, about 24 weeks after DPC sensitization. Treatment of the sample: therapeutic diphenylcyclopropenone sensitization with weekly scalp DPC. Unfractionated whole blood served as the source for total RNA extraction. TCRdb re-called the RACE reads with MiXCR, one entry per CDR3 protein. The top ten clones hold roughly 2.4% of a sample with tens of thousands of distinct CDR3 sequences, around an eighth of them seen once. General observations from the study: Expanded TCR counts at PT1 were positively correlated with the patch test score.

The sequence was collected from a man younger than 40 with alopecia areata. Some clones in this sample may be carry-over from other donors' samples. This chain links TRBV27 with TRBJ1-1; D is unresolved. This specimen consisted of whole blood, obtained in connection with sensitization to the hapten diphenylcyclopropenone (DPC). The CDR3 DNA reads TGTGCCAGCAGTGCCTTGGTTCGGTTCACTGAAGCTTTCTTT. Protein sequence: CASSALVRFTEAFF.